This TCR beta chain derives from a study of blood T cell repertoires in COVID-19. Generated by immunoSEQ multiplex PCR, the TCRdb table keeps only in-frame clones and is missing some. The sample consists of about 70,000 clones, 82% of them appearing once. The ends were cut back, 3 bases at V and 5 bases at J, with 13 bases in the middle. Germline V gene lookup returns CDR1 LNHDA and CDR2 SQIVND (reference sequence). The CDR3 loop spans 14 amino acids. V gene TRBV19 combines with J gene TRBJ1-2, with no clear D. Sequencing was performed on peripheral blood. The receptor was isolated from a woman aged 55-69 years with acute or convalescent COVID-19. Here the CDR3 reads CASSIGSLPYGYTF. DNA of the CDR3: TGTGCCAGTAGTATTGGGAGTCTACCATATGGCTACACCTTC.